The table lists the clone carrying this T cell receptor (beta chain) with a few counts. Its antigen is unknown. CDR3 length: 15 amino acids. The germline V gene has CDR1 SNHLY and CDR2 FYNNEI. V gave up 5 bases and J gave up 6 bases; unmatched junction bases: 12. This entry is derived from a study of T cell responses to AZD1222 COVID-19 vaccine. Study results and limitations: Donor demographics were predominantly white British with a female majority; clonal diversity may be underestimated. Among vaccine-associated CD4 TCRs, coverage spanned spike, with dominance at 160-218 and 743-854.

Measured with immunoSEQ multiplex PCR; TCRdb has only the in-frame clones, and not every one. Of under 110,000 clones in the sample, around 84% were seen once. The source material was peripheral blood, sampled on day 0 of AZD1222 vaccination. The chain has TRBV2 and TRBJ2-7, with 8 bases fitting TRBD2. The receptor's source is an adult in good health. This chain's CDR3 is CASSPGGGLTLEQYF. CDR3 DNA: TGTGCCAGCAGTCCGGGAGGGGGTCTCACACTCGAGCAGTACTTC.